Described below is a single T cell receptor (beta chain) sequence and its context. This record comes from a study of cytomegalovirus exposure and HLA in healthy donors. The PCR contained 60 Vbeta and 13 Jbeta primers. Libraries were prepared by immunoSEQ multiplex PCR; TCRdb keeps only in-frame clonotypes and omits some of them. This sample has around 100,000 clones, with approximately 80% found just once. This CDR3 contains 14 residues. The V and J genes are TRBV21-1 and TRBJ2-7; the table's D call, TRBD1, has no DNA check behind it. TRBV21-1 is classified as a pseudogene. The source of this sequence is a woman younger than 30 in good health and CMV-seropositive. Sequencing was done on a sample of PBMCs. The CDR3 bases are TGTGCCAGCAGCAAAAGGGGTTTGGCCTACGAGCAGTACTTC. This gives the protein CASSKRGLAYEQYF.